The 9 T cell receptor beta chains reported below all come from one sample, sequenced in a study of blood T cell repertoires in COVID-19. Sequencing used immunoSEQ multiplex PCR; TCRdb keeps in-frame clones, though not all of them. The sample includes roughly 73,000 clones, about 88% seen only once; the top ten take roughly 9.6%. The sample consisted of peripheral blood. The origin of the receptors is an elderly man with acute or convalescent COVID-19.

The gene calls are TRBV9 and TRBJ2-2; 8 bases fit TRBD2. This CDR3 region has 16 residues. CDR1 and CDR2 from the germline V gene are SGDLS and YYNGEE. Trimming removed 0 bases from V and 7 bases from J; junction bases left unmatched: 8. CDR3 protein: CASSVAAAGAGGELFF. CDR3 coding DNA: TGTGCCAGCAGCGTAGCGGCAGCGGGGGCGGGCGGGGAGCTGTTTTTT.

The rearrangement links TRBV5-6 to TRBJ1-1; D is unclear. In germline, CDR1 is SGHDT, CDR2 YYEEEE. V lost 0 bases and J lost 4, with 7 bases in between. The CDR3 totals 13 residues. The chain's CDR3 is CASSLGRLTEAFF. The CDR3 DNA sequence: TGTGCCAGCAGCTTGGGGAGGCTCACTGAAGCTTTCTTT.

CDR3 coding DNA: TGTGCCTGGAGGTTAAAGGGGTTGAGCAATCAGCCCCAGCATTTT. The encoded protein is CAWRLKGLSNQPQHF. The chain has TRBV30 and TRBJ1-5, with D maybe TRBD1 (5 bases). This CDR3 has 15 residues. Germline CDR1 GTSNPN, CDR2 SVGIG (reference sequence). The V gene lost 3 bases and the J gene lost 1 base, with 13 bases spanning the gap.

V usage is TRBV5-1 and J usage is TRBJ2-2; 13 bases align to TRBD2. CDR1 is SGHRS and CDR2 is YFSETQ in the germline V gene. The V gene end was trimmed by 5 bases and the J gene end by 4 bases; junction bases not matched to a gene: 5. The CDR3 spans 16 residues. This CDR3 is CASSTSGRESTGELFF. CDR3 in DNA: TGCGCCAGCAGTACTAGCGGGAGGGAGAGCACCGGGGAGCTGTTTTTT.

V gene TRBV11-3 combines with J gene TRBJ2-7, with D possibly TRBD2 on 7 matching bases. The CDR3 covers 15 residues. Trimming stripped 5 bases from V and 1 base from J, with 15 bases between. The germline V gene encodes CDR1 SGHNT and CDR2 YENEEA. CDR3 region: CASSQGGGNSYEQYF. CDR3 DNA: TGTGCCAGCAGCCAAGGGGGGGGGAATTCCTACGAGCAGTACTTC.

The rearrangement links TRBV30 to TRBJ1-4; 8 bases fit TRBD1. Germline V lookup: CDR1 GTSNPN, CDR2 SVGIG (reference sequence). This CDR3 is 14 amino acids long. After removal of 0 bases from V and 14 bases from J, the junction contained 11 bases not matched to a gene. DNA for the CDR3: TGTGCCTGGAGTGTAGAAGCAGGGGGCGTACCGCTGTTTTTT. The encoded protein is CAWSVEAGGVPLFF.

The V gene is TRBV30, the J gene TRBJ1-5, with 7 nucleotides matching TRBD1. CDR3 length equals 13 residues. The V gene end was trimmed by 3 bases and the J gene end by 4 bases; junction bases not matched to a gene: 3. CDR1 and CDR2 from the germline V gene are GTSNPN and SVGIG (reference sequence). CDR3 DNA sequence: TGTGCCTGGAGCAAACAGGGGAATCAGCCCCAGCATTTT. This translates into CAWSKQGNQPQHF.

The count of this clone is one. The chain has TRBV19 and TRBJ1-5; 8 bases map to TRBD1. The germline gives CDR1 LNHDA, CDR2 SQIVND (reference sequence). Germline trimming cut 5 bases from V and 8 bases from J; bases unmatched to any gene: 14. The CDR3 length is 16 residues. In nucleotides, the CDR3 is TGTGCCAGTAGTCCAACCGACAGGGGCCCGACGAAGCCCCAGCATTTT. Translated, it gives CASSPTDRGPTKPQHF.

This clone occurred once. The V gene is TRBV5-1, the J gene TRBJ1-1; 9 bases are shared with TRBD1. The J segment lost 5 bases and the V segment lost 4 bases, leaving 6 bases of the junction unmatched. Germline V lookup: CDR1 SGHRS, CDR2 YFSETQ. This CDR3 contains 14 residues. The CDR3, as DNA: TGCGCCAGCAGCGCCGGGACAGGGTTTACTGAAGCTTTCTTT. It is translated as CASSAGTGFTEAFF.